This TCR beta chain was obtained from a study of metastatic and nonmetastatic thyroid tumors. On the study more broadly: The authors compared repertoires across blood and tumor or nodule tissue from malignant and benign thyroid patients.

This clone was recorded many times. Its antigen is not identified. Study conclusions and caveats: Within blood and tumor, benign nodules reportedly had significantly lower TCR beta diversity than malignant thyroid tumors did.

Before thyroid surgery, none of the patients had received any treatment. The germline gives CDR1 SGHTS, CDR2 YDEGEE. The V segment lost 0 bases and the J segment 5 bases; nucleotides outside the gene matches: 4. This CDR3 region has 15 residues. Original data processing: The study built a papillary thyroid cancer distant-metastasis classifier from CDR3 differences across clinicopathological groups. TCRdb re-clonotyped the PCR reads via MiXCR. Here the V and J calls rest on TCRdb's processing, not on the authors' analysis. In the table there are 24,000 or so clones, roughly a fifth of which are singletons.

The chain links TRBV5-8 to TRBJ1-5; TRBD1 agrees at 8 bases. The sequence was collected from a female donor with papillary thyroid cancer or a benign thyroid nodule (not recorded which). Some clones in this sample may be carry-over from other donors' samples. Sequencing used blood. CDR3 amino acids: CASSLGQGAYQPQHF. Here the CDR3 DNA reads TGTGCCAGCAGCTTGGGGCAGGGGGCTTATCAGCCCCAGCATTTT.